Below, 25 T cell receptor beta chains from the same sample are listed, as sequenced in a study of T-cell reconstitution after alpha-beta-depleted transplantation in children. Unique molecular identifiers were used in preparing the TCRbeta library. TCRdb reprocessed the PCR reads via MiXCR and lists one record per CDR3 protein. In the table there are a few hundred thousand distinct CDR3 sequences, more than 10% of which are singletons. The sample in question was PBMCs, obtained from the stem cell graft. The receptor set was obtained from a human donor who donated a stem cell graft to a child with Fanconi anemia.

The sample holds many counts of this clonotype. The chain recombines TRBV29-1 with TRBJ2-1; D is unresolved. V shed 3 bases and J shed 6 bases, with 9 bases lying between them. The CDR3 runs to 12 residues. CDR1 and CDR2 from the germline V gene are SQVTM and ANQGSEA. CDR3 nucleotide sequence: TGCAGCGTTGACCGGCAGCTCAATGAGCAGTTCTTC. Residues: CSVDRQLNEQFF.

This clonotype appeared many times. This sequence joins TRBV24-1 and TRBJ2-1; 9 bases line up with TRBD2. Germline CDR1 is KGHDR and CDR2 is SFDVKD. V lost 2 bases, J lost 5 bases, and 0 bases stayed unmatched. This CDR3 is built from 14 residues. In DNA form, the CDR3 reads TGTGCCACCAGTGATTGGACTAGCGACAATGAGCAGTTCTTC. It codes for CATSDWTSDNEQFF.

This clonotype was observed many times. J is TRBJ2-3 and V is TRBV4-2; D ambiguous. The V gene's germline CDR1 is LGHNA and CDR2 YNFKEQ. The CDR3 consists of 13 residues. The V and J ends lost 2 bases and 6 bases respectively, with 9 bases between them. DNA of the CDR3: TGTGCCAGCAGCCAATCTCCAGCGGATACGCAGTATTTT. Its translation is CASSQSPADTQYF.

Only a few counts were recorded for this clonotype. The rearrangement links TRBV11-2 to TRBJ2-1; TRBD2 matches at 8 bases. Germline lookup yields CDR1 SGHAT and CDR2 FQNNGV. The length of the CDR3 is 15 residues. Losses at the gene ends were 5 bases for V and 8 bases for J; bases not matched to a gene: 11. CDR3 amino acids: CASSESGTRSYEQFF. The CDR3 nucleotides are TGTGCCAGCAGCGAGTCCGGGACTAGATCATATGAGCAGTTCTTC.

This clonotype has a count of ten or more. The chain links TRBV9 to TRBJ2-2, with D uncertain. Trimming cost V 4 bases and J 5 bases, with 9 bases left between them. The CDR3 has 13 amino acids. CDR1 is SGDLS, CDR2 YYNGEE, per germline. CDR3 sequence (DNA): TGTGCCAGCAGCTTTCCGTCGACCGGGGAGCTGTTTTTT. This sequence encodes CASSFPSTGELFF.

This clonotype was observed a few times. The chain employs TRBV10-3 and TRBJ1-2, with 12 positions matching TRBD1. Germline V CDR1 and CDR2: ENHRY, SYGVKD. This CDR3 has 17 amino acids. With 5 bases clipped from V and 8 bases from J, the junction kept 15 bases outside the gene matches. The CDR3 DNA sequence: TGTGCCATCAGTCGGGACCCCTCCGGGACAGGGGGCGGCGGCTACACCTTC. It codes for CAISRDPSGTGGGGYTF.

This clonotype was observed a handful of times. The chain recombines TRBV11-2 with TRBJ2-5; D uncertain. The ends were cut back, 6 bases at V and 4 bases at J, with 12 bases in the middle. The CDR3 totals 13 residues. Per the germline V gene, CDR1 is SGHAT and CDR2 is FQNNGV. CDR3 residues: CASSPEWVETQYF. CDR3 nucleotide sequence: TGTGCCAGCAGTCCAGAATGGGTAGAGACCCAGTACTTC.

In this sample, this clonotype turned up many times. The chain links TRBV7-9 to TRBJ2-3; D is unclear. Germline CDR1 reads SEHNR; CDR2 reads FQNEAQ (reference sequence). CDR3 size: 14 residues. V was clipped by 2 bases and J by 2 bases, with 8 bases between them. In DNA, the CDR3 is TGTGCCAGCAGCTTAAGACGGTCCACAGATACGCAGTATTTT. It translates to CASSLRRSTDTQYF.

This clonotype appeared many times. The chain recombines TRBV13 with TRBJ1-2; no reliable D call. The CDR3 is made up of 14 amino acids. Per the germline V gene, CDR1 is PRHDT and CDR2 is FYEKMQ (reference sequence). V dropped 5 bases and J dropped 7 bases, with 17 bases sitting between them. The CDR3 nucleotides are TGTGCCAGCAGCCCCAGAGAGGGAATGAGTGGCTACACCTTC. Protein product: CASSPREGMSGYTF.

In its sample, this clonotype was seen a few times. This sequence joins TRBV7-2 and TRBJ1-5; 7 bases agree with TRBD1. V trimming: 6 bases; J trimming: 3 bases; junction bases outside the gene matches: 8. CDR1 SGHTA and CDR2 FQGNSA come from the germline V gene. This CDR3 is built from 15 residues. CDR3 protein: CASSVPGQHNQPQHF. The CDR3, as DNA: TGTGCCAGCAGTGTTCCGGGACAGCACAATCAGCCCCAGCATTTT.

The sample holds many counts of this clonotype. This chain uses TRBV5-1 with TRBJ2-7; a possible D gene is TRBD1 (6 bases). CDR1 is SGHRS and CDR2 is YFSETQ in the germline V gene. The germline V and J ends were trimmed by 3 bases and 4 bases, with 17 bases remaining between them. The CDR3 spans 15 residues. The DNA of the CDR3 is TGCGCCAGCAGCTCCTCTCCGGGACAAAAATACGAGCAGTACTTC. This encodes CASSSSPGQKYEQYF.

The CDR3 reads CASSSAGGGEKLFF. CDR3 DNA: TGTGCCAGCAGCTCCGCGGGTGGCGGTGAAAAACTGTTTTTT. This chain uses TRBV7-6 with TRBJ1-4; D is undetermined. The CDR3 totals 14 residues. V was pared by 4 bases and J by 7 bases, with 13 bases between. From germline, CDR1 is SGHVS and CDR2 FNYEAQ. The entire variable domain, with the rest obtained from reference TRBV7-6 and TRBJ1-4, is as follows: GAGVSQSPRYKVTKRGQDVALRCDPISGHVSLYWYRQALGQGPEFLTYFNYEAQQDKSGLPNDRFSAERPEGSISTLTIQRTEQRDSAMYRCASSSAGGGEKLFFGSGTQLSVL.

At least ten counts were recorded for this clonotype. The chain combines TRBV12-3 or TRBV12-4 with TRBJ1-5, with 8 nucleotides matching TRBD1. CDR3 size: 15 residues. The junction had 4 bases not matched to a gene; V was cut back by 1 base and J by 5 bases. The CDR3 region has the DNA TGTGCCAGCAGTTTAGGGCAGGGGGCTTATCAGCCCCAGCATTTT. It is translated as CASSLGQGAYQPQHF.

This clonotype was counted a few times. This sequence joins TRBV12-3 or TRBV12-4 and TRBJ1-2; D gene unclear. The CDR3 totals 15 residues. V gave up 6 bases and J gave up 7 bases, with 21 bases separating them. This chain's CDR3 is CASSSSGSLRFGYTF. As DNA, the CDR3 is TGTGCCAGCAGCTCGTCGGGGTCCCTACGCTTTGGCTACACCTTC.

This clonotype has at least ten counts. The DNA of the CDR3 is TGCAGTGCTTCAGGGGCAGGCACAGATACGCAGTATTTT. This codes for CSASGAGTDTQYF. The V and J genes are TRBV20-1 and TRBJ2-3, with TRBD1 as a possible D gene (6 bases). The CDR3 covers 13 residues. CDR1 and CDR2 (germline): DFQATT, SNEGSKA (reference sequence). The V gene lost 5 bases and the J gene lost 1 base, with 10 bases spanning the gap.

The rearrangement links TRBV27 to TRBJ2-1; 7 bases are a match to TRBD2. After removal of 7 bases from V and 4 bases from J, the junction contained 1 base not matched to a gene. The CDR3 runs 12 residues. Germline V gene data show CDR1 as MNHEY and CDR2 as SMNVEV (reference sequence). CDR3 in amino acids: CASMGGYNEQFF. The CDR3 DNA reads TGTGCCAGCATGGGGGGGTACAATGAGCAGTTCTTC.

The table lists this clonotype with many counts. The V and J genes are TRBV3-1 and TRBJ2-5; D is perhaps TRBD1 or TRBD2 (5 bases each). Germline CDR1 LGHDT, CDR2 YNNKEL (reference sequence). Trimming left V 7 bases short and J 1 base short, with 13 bases between. The CDR3 covers 14 residues. CDR3 protein: CASTSRGGQETQYF. The CDR3 region has the DNA TGTGCCAGCACCTCGAGGGGCGGCCAAGAGACCCAGTACTTC.

Comment on this clonotype: This may come from a read error, since a much larger clone is one base off. The chain uses TRBV13 and TRBJ2-1; 8 positions agree with TRBD2. Per the germline V gene, CDR1 is PRHDT and CDR2 is FYEKMQ (reference sequence). CDR3 length: 13 amino acids. Trimming cost V 5 bases and J 10 bases; bases outside gene matches: 7. DNA of the CDR3: TGTGCCAGCAGCGACAGGACTAGCTCAGAGCAGTTCTTC. Amino acids: CASSDRTSSEQFF.

The chain uses TRBV29-1 and TRBJ2-1; D remains unclear. The germline V and J ends were trimmed by 5 bases and 8 bases, with 25 bases remaining between them. CDR3 length: 16 amino acids. Germline CDR1 and CDR2: SQVTM and ANQGSEA. CDR3 in amino acids: CSVRGGQSKDNYEQFF. Written as DNA, the CDR3 is TGCAGCGTTCGAGGCGGTCAGTCGAAGGATAACTATGAGCAGTTCTTC.

In this sample, this clonotype turned up a few times. The V gene is TRBV7-9, the J gene TRBJ1-1, with D hard to call. V dropped 3 bases and J dropped 11 bases, with 16 bases sitting between them. CDR3 length: 13 amino acids. Germline V CDR1 and CDR2: SEHNR, FQNEAQ (reference sequence). CDR3 sequence: CASSLEDSVRAFF. In DNA form, the CDR3 reads TGTGCCAGCAGCTTGGAAGATTCGGTAAGGGCTTTCTTT.

This clonotype was detected many times. The chain uses TRBV29-1 and TRBJ2-2; D call uncertain. Looked up from germline, CDR1 is SQVTM and CDR2 is ANQGSEA. V dropped 4 bases and J dropped 6 bases, with 12 bases sitting between them. The CDR3 runs 13 residues. DNA of the CDR3: TGCAGCGTTGCGACCTTGGAGTCCGGGGAGCTGTTTTTT. Translated, it gives CSVATLESGELFF.

This clonotype was observed at least ten times. This CDR3 reads CASSWGGAGTGEQFF. Here the CDR3 DNA reads TGTGCCAGCAGTTGGGGGGGAGCGGGGACGGGTGAGCAGTTCTTC. The chain employs TRBV6-2 or TRBV6-3 and TRBJ2-1, with 7 nucleotides matching TRBD2. The CDR3 has 15 amino acids. The V gene's germline CDR1 is MNHEY and CDR2 SVGEGT. V gave up 4 bases and J gave up 9 bases; unmatched junction bases: 12.

In this sample, this clonotype turned up a few times. The rearrangement uses TRBV7-2 and TRBJ1-2; D is ambiguous. Trimming left V 4 bases short and J 4 bases short, with 13 bases between. The CDR3 length is 14 residues. CDR1 is SGHTA, CDR2 FQGNSA, per germline. The CDR3 bases are TGTGCCAGCAGCTCGTATTCTATGGCCTATGGCTACACCTTC. Encoded protein: CASSSYSMAYGYTF.

The chain employs TRBV6-2 or TRBV6-3 and TRBJ2-4; a weak D match, TRBD1 (5 bases). V gave up 0 bases and J gave up 0 bases, with 6 bases separating them. The germline V gene encodes CDR1 MNHEY and CDR2 SVGEGT. The CDR3 runs to 15 residues. Written as DNA, the CDR3 is TGTGCCAGCAGTTACTCACAGGTAGCCAAAAACATTCAGTACTTC. It yields the protein CASSYSQVAKNIQYF.

This clonotype was detected many times. The rearrangement uses TRBV27 and TRBJ2-5, with D perhaps TRBD1 (5 bases). Germline CDR1 reads MNHEY; CDR2 reads SMNVEV (reference sequence). Between the trimmed V and J ends, which lost 6 bases and 5 bases, there was a span of 16 bases. The CDR3 is 14 amino acids. In nucleotides, the CDR3 is TGTGCCAGCAGCCCAGGGTTGGGGATGGAGACCCAGTACTTC. This codes for CASSPGLGMETQYF.